The TCR beta chain under discussion was sequenced for a study of blood T cell repertoires in COVID-19. Across the study: The United States, Italy and Spain supplied acute and convalescent COVID-19 samples. T cells, B-cell-depleted T cells, or PBMCs provided the cDNA or gDNA that served as material.

A word on this clone: The same CDR3 arises from other DNA sequences in this sample as well.

How the authors handled the data: How many nucleated cells were present was estimated from reference gene primer amplification. TCRdb's table, derived via immunoSEQ multiplex PCR, lists solely in-frame clones and lacks some. V and J calls and clone size are those listed in that table; D and trimming were worked out from the DNA. The sample shows roughly 280,000 clones, around 90% of them seen only once. Germline V CDR1 and CDR2: LGHDT, YNNKEL (reference sequence). Between the trimmed V and J ends, which lost 6 bases and 0 bases, there was a span of 6 bases. The CDR3 is 13 amino acids. This clonotype originated in a man in his fifties with acute or convalescent COVID-19. Sequencing used peripheral blood. The rearrangement uses TRBV3-1 (or the pseudogene TRBV3-2) and TRBJ2-1; D remains ambiguous. The CDR3 DNA reads as TGTGCCAGCAGTCCAGACTCCTACAATGAGCAGTTCTTC. It yields the protein CASSPDSYNEQFF.